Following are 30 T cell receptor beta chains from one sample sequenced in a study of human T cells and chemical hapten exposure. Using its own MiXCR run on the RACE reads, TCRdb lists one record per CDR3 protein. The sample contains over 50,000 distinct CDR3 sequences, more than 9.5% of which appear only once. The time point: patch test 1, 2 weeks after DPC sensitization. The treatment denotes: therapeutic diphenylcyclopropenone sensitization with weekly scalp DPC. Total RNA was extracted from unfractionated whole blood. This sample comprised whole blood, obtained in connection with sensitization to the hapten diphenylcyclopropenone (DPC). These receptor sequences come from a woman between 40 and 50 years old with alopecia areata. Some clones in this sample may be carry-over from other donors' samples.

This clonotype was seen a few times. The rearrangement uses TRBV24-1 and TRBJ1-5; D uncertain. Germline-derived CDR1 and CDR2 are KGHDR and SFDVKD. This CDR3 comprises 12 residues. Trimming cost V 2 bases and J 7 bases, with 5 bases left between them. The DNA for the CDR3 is TGTGCCACCAGTGATTCAGGACAGCCCCAGCATTTT. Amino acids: CATSDSGQPQHF.

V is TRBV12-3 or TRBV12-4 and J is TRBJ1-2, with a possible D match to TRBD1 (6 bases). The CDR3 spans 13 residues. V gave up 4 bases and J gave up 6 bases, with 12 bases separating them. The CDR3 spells CASSYRVTDGYTF. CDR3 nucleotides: TGTGCCAGCAGTTACAGGGTTACTGATGGCTACACCTTC.

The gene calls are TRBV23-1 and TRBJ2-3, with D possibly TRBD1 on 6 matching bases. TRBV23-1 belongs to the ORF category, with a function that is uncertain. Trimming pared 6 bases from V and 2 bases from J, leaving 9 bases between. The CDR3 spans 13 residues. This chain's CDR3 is CASSPGHTDTQYF. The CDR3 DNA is TGCGCCAGCAGCCCGGGACACACAGATACGCAGTATTTT.

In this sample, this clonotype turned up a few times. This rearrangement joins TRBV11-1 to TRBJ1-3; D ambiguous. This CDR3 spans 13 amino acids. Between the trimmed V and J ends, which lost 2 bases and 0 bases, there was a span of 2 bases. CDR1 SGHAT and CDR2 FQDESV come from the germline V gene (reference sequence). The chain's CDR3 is CASSLTSGNTIYF. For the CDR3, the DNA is TGTGCCAGCAGCTTAACCTCTGGAAACACCATATATTTT.

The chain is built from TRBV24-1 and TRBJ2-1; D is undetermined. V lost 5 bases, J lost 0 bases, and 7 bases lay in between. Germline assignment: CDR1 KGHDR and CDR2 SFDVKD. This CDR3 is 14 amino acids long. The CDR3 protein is CATSGQYSYNEQFF. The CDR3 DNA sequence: TGTGCCACCAGTGGTCAATACTCCTACAATGAGCAGTTCTTC.

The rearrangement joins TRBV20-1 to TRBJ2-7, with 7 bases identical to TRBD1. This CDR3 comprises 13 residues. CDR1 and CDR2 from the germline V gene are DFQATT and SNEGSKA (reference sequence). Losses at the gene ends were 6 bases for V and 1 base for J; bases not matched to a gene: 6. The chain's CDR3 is CSAPDRVSYEQYF. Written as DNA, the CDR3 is TGCAGTGCGCCAGACAGGGTTTCCTACGAGCAGTACTTC.

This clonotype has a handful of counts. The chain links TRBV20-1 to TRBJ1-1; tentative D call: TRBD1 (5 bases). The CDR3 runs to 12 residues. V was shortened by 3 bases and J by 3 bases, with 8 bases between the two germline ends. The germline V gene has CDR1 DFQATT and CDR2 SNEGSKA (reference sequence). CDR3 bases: TGCAGTGCTAGGCAGGGCCACACTGAAGCTTTCTTT. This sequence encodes CSARQGHTEAFF.

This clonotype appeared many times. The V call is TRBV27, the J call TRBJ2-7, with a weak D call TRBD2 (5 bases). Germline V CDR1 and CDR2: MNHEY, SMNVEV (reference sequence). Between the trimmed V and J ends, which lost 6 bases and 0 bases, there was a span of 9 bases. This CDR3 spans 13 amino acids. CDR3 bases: TGTGCCAGCAGGAGGGAGTCCTCCTACGAGCAGTACTTC. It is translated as CASRRESSYEQYF.

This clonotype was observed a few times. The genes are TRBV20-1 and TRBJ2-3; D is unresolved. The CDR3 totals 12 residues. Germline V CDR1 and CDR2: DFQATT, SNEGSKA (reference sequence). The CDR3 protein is CSAGKYTDTQYF. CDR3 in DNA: TGCAGCGCAGGAAAATACACAGATACGCAGTATTTT.

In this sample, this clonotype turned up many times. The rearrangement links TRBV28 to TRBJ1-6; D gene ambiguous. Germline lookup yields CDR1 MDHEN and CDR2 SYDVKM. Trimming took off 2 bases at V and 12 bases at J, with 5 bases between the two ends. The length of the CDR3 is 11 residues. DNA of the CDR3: TGTGCCAGCAGTTTAGGGAAACCCCTCCACTTT. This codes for CASSLGKPLHF.

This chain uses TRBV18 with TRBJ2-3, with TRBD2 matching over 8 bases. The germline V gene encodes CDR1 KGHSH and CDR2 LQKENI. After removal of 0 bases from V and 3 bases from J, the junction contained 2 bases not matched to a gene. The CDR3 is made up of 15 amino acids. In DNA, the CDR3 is TGTGCCAGCTCACCACCGGGACTAGTTACAGATACGCAGTATTTT. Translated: CASSPPGLVTDTQYF. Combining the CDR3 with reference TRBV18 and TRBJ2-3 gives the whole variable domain NAGVMQNPRHLVRRRGQEARLRCSPMKGHSHVYWYRQLPEEGLKFMVYLQKENIIDESGMPKERFSAEFPKEGPSILRIQQVVRGDSAAYFCASSPPGLVTDTQYFGPGTRLTVL.

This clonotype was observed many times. CDR3 nucleotides: TGTGCCATCAGCGGGACAGCAGATTACAATGAGCAGTTCTTC. Translated: CAISGTADYNEQFF. This sequence joins TRBV10-3 and TRBJ2-1, with TRBD1 matching over 7 bases. This CDR3 is built from 14 residues. Germline V gives CDR1 ENHRY, CDR2 SYGVKD. The V gene end was trimmed by 6 bases and the J gene end by 4 bases; junction bases not matched to a gene: 6.

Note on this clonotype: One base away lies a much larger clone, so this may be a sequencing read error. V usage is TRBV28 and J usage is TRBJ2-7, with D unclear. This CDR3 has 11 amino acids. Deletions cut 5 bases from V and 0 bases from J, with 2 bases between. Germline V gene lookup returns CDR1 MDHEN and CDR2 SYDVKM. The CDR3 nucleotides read TGTGCCAGCAGTGTCTCCTACGAGCAGTACTTC. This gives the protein CASSVSYEQYF.

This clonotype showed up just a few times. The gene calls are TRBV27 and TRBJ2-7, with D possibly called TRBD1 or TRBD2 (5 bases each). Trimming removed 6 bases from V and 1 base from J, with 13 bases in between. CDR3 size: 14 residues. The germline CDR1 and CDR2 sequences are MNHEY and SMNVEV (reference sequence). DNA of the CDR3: TGTGCCAGCAGCAAGGGACCGGGGTCCTACGAGCAGTACTTC. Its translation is CASSKGPGSYEQYF.

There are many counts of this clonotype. In DNA, the CDR3 is TGTGCCAGCAGCCTGGACATAAATTGCACTGAAGCTTTCTTT. It translates to CASSLDINCTEAFF. The J gene is TRBJ1-1, the V gene TRBV4-2; the D gene is possibly TRBD1 (5 bases). The V gene's germline CDR1 is LGHNA and CDR2 YNFKEQ. The CDR3 length is 14 residues. With 4 bases removed from V and 4 bases from J, the gap between germline ends came to 13 bases.

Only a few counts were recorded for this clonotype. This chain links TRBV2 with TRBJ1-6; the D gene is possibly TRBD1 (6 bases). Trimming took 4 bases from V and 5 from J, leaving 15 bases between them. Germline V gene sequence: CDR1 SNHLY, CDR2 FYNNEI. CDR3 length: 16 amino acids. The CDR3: CASSANSGQNNSPLHF. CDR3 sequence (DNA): TGTGCCAGCAGTGCCAACTCCGGACAGAATAATTCACCCCTCCACTTT.

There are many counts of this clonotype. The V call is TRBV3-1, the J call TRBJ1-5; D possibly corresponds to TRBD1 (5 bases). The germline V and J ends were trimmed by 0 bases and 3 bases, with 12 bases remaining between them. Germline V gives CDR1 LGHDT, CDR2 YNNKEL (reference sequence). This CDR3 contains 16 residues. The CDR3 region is CASSQETGTPNQPQHF. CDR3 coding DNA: TGTGCCAGCAGCCAAGAAACCGGGACTCCCAATCAGCCCCAGCATTTT.

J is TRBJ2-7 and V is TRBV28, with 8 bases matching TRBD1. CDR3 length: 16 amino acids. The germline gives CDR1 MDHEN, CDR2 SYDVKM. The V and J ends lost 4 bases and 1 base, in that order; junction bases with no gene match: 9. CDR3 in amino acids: CASSYGQGETSYEQYF. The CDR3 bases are TGTGCCAGCAGTTACGGACAGGGAGAAACATCCTACGAGCAGTACTTC.

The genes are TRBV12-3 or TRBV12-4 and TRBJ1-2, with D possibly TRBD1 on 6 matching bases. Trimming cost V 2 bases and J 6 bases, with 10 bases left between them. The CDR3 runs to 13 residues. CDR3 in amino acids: CASSLTYRDGYTF. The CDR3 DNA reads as TGTGCCAGCAGTTTAACGTACAGGGATGGCTACACCTTC.

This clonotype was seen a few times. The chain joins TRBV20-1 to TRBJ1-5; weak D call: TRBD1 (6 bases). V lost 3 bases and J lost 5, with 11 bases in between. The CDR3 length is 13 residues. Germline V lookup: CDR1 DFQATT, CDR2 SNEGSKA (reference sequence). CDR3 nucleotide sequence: TGCAGTGCTAGTGGGTCAGGGGATCAGCCCCAGCATTTT. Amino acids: CSASGSGDQPQHF.

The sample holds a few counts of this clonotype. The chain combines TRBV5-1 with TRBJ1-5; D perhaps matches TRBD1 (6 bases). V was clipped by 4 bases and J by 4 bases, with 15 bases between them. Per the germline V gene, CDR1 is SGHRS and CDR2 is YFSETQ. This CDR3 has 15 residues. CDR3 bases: TGCGCCAGCAGCCCGGGGGGGGCCGGGAATCAGCCCCAGCATTTT. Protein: CASSPGGAGNQPQHF.

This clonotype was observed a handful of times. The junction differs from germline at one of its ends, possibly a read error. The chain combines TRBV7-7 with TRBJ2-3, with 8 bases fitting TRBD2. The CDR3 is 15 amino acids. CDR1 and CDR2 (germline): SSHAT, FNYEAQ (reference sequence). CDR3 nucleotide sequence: TGTGCTAGCAGCTTAGGAGTAGCGGGAACAGATACGCAGTATTTT. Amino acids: CASSLGVAGTDTQYF.

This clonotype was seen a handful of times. The CDR3 bases are TGCAGCGTTGAGGGTAACACTGAAGCTTTCTTT. Residues: CSVEGNTEAFF. The chain is built from TRBV29-1 and TRBJ1-1; D is unclear. This CDR3 comprises 11 residues. Germline CDR1 SQVTM, CDR2 ANQGSEA. Trimming shortened V by 3 bases and J by 2 bases, and 4 bases separated the two germline ends.

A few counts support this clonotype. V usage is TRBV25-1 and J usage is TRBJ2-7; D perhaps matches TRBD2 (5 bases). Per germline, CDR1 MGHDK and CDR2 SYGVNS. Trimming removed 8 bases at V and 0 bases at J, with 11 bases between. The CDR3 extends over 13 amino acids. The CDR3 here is CASEEELSYEQYF. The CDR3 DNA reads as TGTGCCAGCGAGGAGGAACTCTCCTACGAGCAGTACTTC.

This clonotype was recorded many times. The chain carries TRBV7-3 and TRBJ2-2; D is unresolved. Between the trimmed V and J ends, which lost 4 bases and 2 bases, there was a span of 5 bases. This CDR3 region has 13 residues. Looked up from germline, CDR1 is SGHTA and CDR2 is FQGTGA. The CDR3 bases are TGTGCCAGCAGCTCCGACAACACCGGGGAGCTGTTTTTT. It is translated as CASSSDNTGELFF.

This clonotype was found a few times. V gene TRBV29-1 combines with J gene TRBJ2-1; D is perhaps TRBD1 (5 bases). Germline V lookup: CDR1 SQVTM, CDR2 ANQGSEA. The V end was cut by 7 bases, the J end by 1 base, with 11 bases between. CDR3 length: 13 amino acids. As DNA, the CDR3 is TGCAGCGGGCGTAGGGGATCCTACAATGAGCAGTTCTTC. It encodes CSGRRGSYNEQFF.

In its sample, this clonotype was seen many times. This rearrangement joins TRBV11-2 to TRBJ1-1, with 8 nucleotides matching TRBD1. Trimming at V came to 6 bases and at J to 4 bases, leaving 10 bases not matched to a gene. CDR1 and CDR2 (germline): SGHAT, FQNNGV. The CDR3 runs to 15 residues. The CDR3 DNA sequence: TGTGCCAGCAGAATCCAAACCAGGGGGCTCACTGAAGCTTTCTTT. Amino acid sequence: CASRIQTRGLTEAFF.

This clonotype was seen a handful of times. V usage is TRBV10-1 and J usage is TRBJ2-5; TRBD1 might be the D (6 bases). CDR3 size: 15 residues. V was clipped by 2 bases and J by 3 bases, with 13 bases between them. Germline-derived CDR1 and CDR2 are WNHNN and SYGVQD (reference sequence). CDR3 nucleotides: TGCGCCAGCAGTGAGCAGACGAGGGGGAAAGAGACCCAGTACTTC. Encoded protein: CASSEQTRGKETQYF.

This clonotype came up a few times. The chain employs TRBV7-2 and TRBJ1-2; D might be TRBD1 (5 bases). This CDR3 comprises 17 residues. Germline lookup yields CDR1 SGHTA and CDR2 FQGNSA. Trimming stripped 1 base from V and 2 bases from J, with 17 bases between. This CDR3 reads CASSLGGRAGVNYGYTF. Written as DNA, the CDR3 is TGTGCCAGCAGCTTAGGGGGCCGAGCGGGGGTGAACTATGGCTACACCTTC.

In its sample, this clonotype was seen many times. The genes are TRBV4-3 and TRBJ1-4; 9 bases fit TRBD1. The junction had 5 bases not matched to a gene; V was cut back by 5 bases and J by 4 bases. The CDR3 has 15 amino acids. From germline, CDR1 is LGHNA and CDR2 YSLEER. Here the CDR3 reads CASSSTGQGNEKLFF. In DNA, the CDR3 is TGCGCCAGCAGCTCCACGGGACAGGGTAATGAAAAACTGTTTTTT.